One sample yielded the 3 T cell receptor beta chains listed below, sequenced in a study of CD8 T cells in ankylosing spondylitis. These receptors lack a known antigen. The study's findings and limits: Seemingly characteristic of ankylosing spondylitis blood was a TCR beta motif consisting of 7 or 8 highly homologous variants.

TCRdb used MiXCR to reprocess the 5' RACE reads, holding one entry per CDR3 protein. The sample contains 450,000 to 550,000 distinct CDR3 sequences, about 5.2% of which appear only once. Sequenced sample: blood, either unsorted or a sorted T cell fraction (not recorded which). The receptors originated from a male donor with ankylosing spondylitis.

This clonotype has ten or more counts. The chain uses TRBV20-1 and TRBJ1-1; 11 bases map to TRBD1. The CDR3 contains 14 residues. Losses at the gene ends were 3 bases for V and 4 bases for J; bases not matched to a gene: 4. Germline assignment: CDR1 DFQATT and CDR2 SNEGSKA (reference sequence). CDR3 sequence (DNA): TGCAGTGCTAGGGGGACAGGGGGAGGCACTGAAGCTTTCTTT. This codes for CSARGTGGGTEAFF.

There are many counts of this clonotype. The rearrangement joins TRBV15 to TRBJ1-2; D possibly corresponds to TRBD1 (6 bases). The germline V gene encodes CDR1 LNHNV and CDR2 YYDKDF (reference sequence). This CDR3 is 12 amino acids long. Trimming removed 0 bases from V and 8 bases from J, with 7 bases in between. This CDR3 reads CATSRDRGGYTF. The DNA for the CDR3 is TGTGCCACCAGCAGAGATAGGGGGGGCTACACCTTC.

The table lists this clonotype with many counts. Germline and junction disagree at one end, which may indicate a read error. This rearrangement joins TRBV5-1 to TRBJ1-2, with a tentative D call TRBD1 (6 bases). Germline V CDR1 and CDR2: SGHRS, YFSETQ. The CDR3 sequence is 12 residues long. CDR3 sequence reads: CASSLGGYGYTF. CDR3 DNA: TGTGCCAGCAGTTTAGGGGGCTATGGCTACACCTTC.